What follows describes a single T cell receptor (beta chain). This sample stems from a study of control samples from healthy donors and cancer patients. The length of the CDR3 is 15 residues. The germline gives CDR1 SGHVS, CDR2 FNYEAQ. J was trimmed by 1 base and V by 5 bases; bases with no gene match: 3. Data came from immunoSEQ multiplex PCR; TCRdb stores just in-frame clones and leaves some out. Among fewer than 200,000 clones, around 90% were seen once, and the ten largest hold approximately 1.5%. The material sequenced was blood. The sequence was collected from a man aged 30 to 39 in good health. The rearrangement links TRBV7-6 to TRBJ2-2, with 8 bases fitting TRBD1. The DNA for the CDR3 is TGTGCCAGCAGCACGACAGGGGAGAACACCGGGGAGCTGTTTTTT. This codes for CASSTTGENTGELFF. The entire variable domain, with the rest obtained from reference TRBV7-6 and TRBJ2-2, is as follows: GAGVSQSPRYKVTKRGQDVALRCDPISGHVSLYWYRQALGQGPEFLTYFNYEAQQDKSGLPNDRFSAERPEGSISTLTIQRTEQRDSAMYRCASSTTGENTGELFFGEGSRLTVL.